The 16 T cell receptor beta chains given below trace back to one sample, sequenced in a study of technical replicates of blood from a handful of donors. TCRdb keeps only in-frame clones here, not all; method: immunoSEQ multiplex PCR. The sample has more than 60,000 clones; 90% to 95% are singletons. Material for sequencing was T cells isolated from PBMCs. The receptors come from a human donor in good health.

This sequence joins TRBV19 and TRBJ2-3; weak D call: TRBD1 (5 bases). This CDR3 contains 12 residues. CDR1 is LNHDA and CDR2 is SQIVND in the germline V gene (reference sequence). Deletions cut 9 bases from V and 2 bases from J, with 9 bases between. This CDR3 is CASTGLTDTQYF. Here the CDR3 DNA reads TGTGCCAGCACAGGCCTCACAGATACGCAGTATTTT.

This chain connects TRBV28 to TRBJ2-5; 8 nucleotides match TRBD2. The trim removed 6 bases at V and 4 bases at J, leaving 10 bases unmatched. CDR1 and CDR2 (germline): MDHEN, SYDVKM. This CDR3 is 15 amino acids long. The CDR3 nucleotides read TGTGCCAGCAGCCCCGGAGCGGGAGTGGGAGAGACCCAGTACTTC. As protein: CASSPGAGVGETQYF. Combining the CDR3 with reference TRBV28 and TRBJ2-5 gives the whole variable domain DVKVTQSSRYLVKRTGEKVFLECVQDMDHENMFWYRQDPGLGLRLIYFSYDVKMKEKGDIPEGYSVSREKKERFSLILESASTNQTSMYLCASSPGAGVGETQYFGPGTRLLVL.

The CDR3 here is CASSLLGQGPHEQYF. CDR3 DNA: TGTGCCAGCAGTTTATTAGGACAGGGACCCCACGAGCAGTACTTC. V and J are TRBV27 and TRBJ2-7, with 8 bases matching TRBD1. The CDR3 is 15 amino acids. Losses at the gene ends were 1 base for V and 5 bases for J; bases not matched to a gene: 7. CDR1 MNHEY and CDR2 SMNVEV come from the germline V gene (reference sequence).

The chain links TRBV7-9 to TRBJ2-7; 7 nucleotides align to TRBD2. With V trimmed by 5 bases and J by 5 bases, 12 bases remained unmatched. The CDR3 is 15 residues long. Germline-derived CDR1 and CDR2 are SEHNR and FQNEAQ (reference sequence). DNA for the CDR3: TGTGCCAGCAGCCTTGAGACTAGCAAGGGCCACGAGCAGTACTTC. It specifies CASSLETSKGHEQYF. The full variable domain, in which reference TRBV7-9 and TRBJ2-7 provide the parts outside the CDR3, is DTGVSQNPRHKITKRGQNVTFRCDPISEHNRLYWYRQTLGQGPEFLTYFQNEAQLEKSRLLSDRFSAERPKGSFSTLEIQRTEQGDSAMYLCASSLETSKGHEQYFGPGTRLTVT.

This clone appeared a single time. This rearrangement joins TRBV11-3 to TRBJ2-3; tentatively, D is TRBD1 (5 bases). Trimming took off 3 bases at V and 3 bases at J, with 10 bases between the two ends. The germline V gene encodes CDR1 SGHNT and CDR2 YENEEA. This CDR3 spans 14 amino acids. DNA for the CDR3: TGTGCCAGCAGCTTGGGGCCGGAAACAGATACGCAGTATTTT. Its protein product is CASSLGPETDTQYF.

The chain is built from TRBV19 and TRBJ2-1; 8 bases agree with TRBD1. The CDR3 consists of 16 residues. The junction had 8 bases not matched to a gene; V was cut back by 3 bases and J by 4 bases. Germline V lookup: CDR1 LNHDA, CDR2 SQIVND (reference sequence). The CDR3 protein is CASSIVTGVVYNEQFF. The CDR3 nucleotides are TGTGCCAGTAGTATCGTGACAGGGGTGGTTTACAATGAGCAGTTCTTC. The full variable domain, its missing parts supplied by reference TRBV19 and TRBJ2-1, is DGGITQSPKYLFRKEGQNVTLSCEQNLNHDAMYWYRQDPGQGLRLIYYSQIVNDFQKGDIAEGYSVSREKKESFPLTVTSAQKNPTAFYLCASSIVTGVVYNEQFFGPGTRLTVL.

The chain joins TRBV15 to TRBJ2-7; D not certain. The CDR3 length is 11 residues. Trimming removed 3 bases at V and 2 bases at J, with 2 bases between. CDR1 is LNHNV and CDR2 is YYDKDF in the germline V gene (reference sequence). CDR3 in amino acids: CATSSTYEQYF. For the CDR3, the DNA is TGTGCCACCAGCAGTACCTACGAGCAGTACTTC.

A few counts support this clone. The rearrangement joins TRBV6-6 to TRBJ1-1; D is unclear. Germline V gene data show CDR1 as MNHNY and CDR2 as SVGAGI (reference sequence). V dropped 0 bases and J dropped 4 bases, with 6 bases sitting between them. This CDR3 spans 13 amino acids. The CDR3 DNA sequence: TGTGCCAGCAGTTACTCAGGGAGCACTGAAGCTTTCTTT. Translating it yields CASSYSGSTEAFF.

The chain couples TRBV30 to TRBJ2-7; 16 bases agree with TRBD2. The CDR3 totals 14 residues. The ends lost 7 bases at V and 7 bases at J; junction bases unmatched: 7. CDR1 and CDR2 from the germline V gene are GTSNPN and SVGIG (reference sequence). CDR3 bases: TGTGCCTATACGGGACTAGCGGGAGGGCAGGAGCAGTACTTC. It translates to CAYTGLAGGQEQYF. Based on the CDR3 plus reference TRBV30 and TRBJ2-7, the full variable domain is SQTIHQWPATLVQPVGSPLSLECTVEGTSNPNLYWYRQAAGRGLQLLFYSVGIGQISSEVPQNLSASRPQDRQFILSSKKLLLSDSGFYLCAYTGLAGGQEQYFGPGTRLTVT.

The rearrangement links TRBV28 to TRBJ1-2, with 7 bases lining up with TRBD1. The germline gives CDR1 MDHEN, CDR2 SYDVKM. The V and J ends lost 1 base and 4 bases, in that order; junction bases with no gene match: 3. This CDR3 comprises 14 residues. The CDR3 here is CASSLYRDSYGYTF. DNA of the CDR3: TGTGCCAGCAGTTTATATCGGGACAGCTATGGCTACACCTTC.

The rearrangement joins TRBV6-6 to TRBJ2-5; D uncertain. Between the trimmed V and J ends, which lost 0 bases and 2 bases, there was a span of 10 bases. Germline CDR1 MNHNY, CDR2 SVGAGI (reference sequence). There are 15 residues in the CDR3. CDR3 loop: CASSYSNRQQETQYF. The CDR3 DNA sequence: TGTGCCAGCAGTTACTCAAATCGACAACAAGAGACCCAGTACTTC.

The chain joins TRBV11-2 to TRBJ1-5; TRBD1 matches at 7 bases. J was trimmed by 5 bases and V by 4 bases; bases with no gene match: 5. The CDR3 spans 14 residues. Per the germline V gene, CDR1 is SGHAT and CDR2 is FQNNGV. The CDR3 loop is CASSSTGVDQPQHF. In DNA, the CDR3 is TGTGCCAGCAGCTCCACAGGGGTAGATCAGCCCCAGCATTTT.

The genes are TRBV19 and TRBJ2-1; 9 nucleotides line up with TRBD2. The germline V gene has CDR1 LNHDA and CDR2 SQIVND (reference sequence). The CDR3 is 14 residues long. Trimming took 8 bases from V and 5 from J; bases not matched to a gene: 7. The CDR3 DNA reads TGTGCCAGTGATAGCGGGAGAGAAAACAATGAGCAGTTCTTC. Translated, it gives CASDSGRENNEQFF.

The CDR3 DNA reads as TGTGCCAGCAAACCGGGACAGTCCCGCTACGAGCAGTACTTC. This gives the protein CASKPGQSRYEQYF. The chain combines TRBV6-5 with TRBJ2-7; TRBD1 aligns across 7 bases. Trimming removed 7 bases from V and 3 bases from J; junction bases left unmatched: 9. The CDR3 has 14 residues. CDR1 is MNHEY and CDR2 is SVGAGI in the germline V gene.

The CDR3 loop is CASSDSPDILAKNIQYF. CDR3 nucleotide sequence: TGTGCCAGCAGTGACAGTCCAGATATTCTAGCCAAAAACATTCAGTACTTC. This chain uses TRBV2 with TRBJ2-4; D gene ambiguous. Germline CDR1 is SNHLY and CDR2 is FYNNEI. V was shortened by 3 bases and J by 0 bases, with 15 bases between the two germline ends. The CDR3 has 17 residues.

This rearrangement joins TRBV28 to TRBJ2-7; TRBD1 matches at 8 bases. This CDR3 contains 14 residues. J lost 4 bases, V lost 6 bases, and 8 bases had no gene match. Germline lookup yields CDR1 MDHEN and CDR2 SYDVKM. CDR3 in amino acids: CASRLTGGSYEQYF. The CDR3 DNA sequence: TGTGCCAGCAGACTAACAGGGGGGTCTTACGAGCAGTACTTC.